This T cell receptor beta chain is drawn from a study of blood T cell repertoires in COVID-19. This CDR3 spans 14 amino acids. Germline CDR1 is SGHDT and CDR2 is YYEEEE. V was shortened by 4 bases and J by 0 bases, with 11 bases between the two germline ends. The assay was immunoSEQ multiplex PCR, and TCRdb's table has in-frame clones only and misses some. The sample includes hundreds of thousands of clones, roughly 79% seen only once; the top ten take under 2%. Sequences were obtained from peripheral blood. J is TRBJ2-7 and V is TRBV5-6; D is uncertain. The sequence was obtained from a woman of 80 years or more with acute or convalescent COVID-19. The CDR3 nucleotides are TGTGCCAGCAGCCTATTACAGTTCTCCTACGAGCAGTACTTC. Encoded protein: CASSLLQFSYEQYF.